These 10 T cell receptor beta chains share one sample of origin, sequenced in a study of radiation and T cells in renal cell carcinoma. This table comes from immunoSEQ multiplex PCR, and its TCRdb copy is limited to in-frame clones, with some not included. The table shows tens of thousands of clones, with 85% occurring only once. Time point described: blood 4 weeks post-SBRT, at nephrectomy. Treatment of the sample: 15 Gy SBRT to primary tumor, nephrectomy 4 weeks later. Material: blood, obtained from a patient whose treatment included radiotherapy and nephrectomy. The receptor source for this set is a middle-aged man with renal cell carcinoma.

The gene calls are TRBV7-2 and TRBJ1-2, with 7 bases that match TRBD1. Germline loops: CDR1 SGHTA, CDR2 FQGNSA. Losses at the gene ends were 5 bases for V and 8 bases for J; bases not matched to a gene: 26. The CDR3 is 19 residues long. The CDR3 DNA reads TGTGCCAGCAGCCCAAGACTCATATGGGCAGGGGGTTTAGAAGTGGGCTACACCTTC. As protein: CASSPRLIWAGGLEVGYTF. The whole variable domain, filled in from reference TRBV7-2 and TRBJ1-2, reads GAGVSQSPSNKVTEKGKDVELRCDPISGHTALYWYRQSLGQGLEFLIYFQGNSAPDKSGLPSDRFSAERTGGSVSTLTIQRTQQEDSAVYLCASSPRLIWAGGLEVGYTFGSGTRLTVV.

This chain's CDR3 is CASSPPGGGEQFF. DNA for the CDR3: TGTGCCAGCAGTCCTCCAGGGGGTGGTGAGCAGTTCTTC. The rearrangement uses TRBV6-5 and TRBJ2-1; TRBD1 aligns across 7 bases. The CDR3 totals 13 residues. Unmatched junction bases numbered 7, after V lost 5 bases and J lost 9 bases. Germline CDR1 is MNHEY and CDR2 is SVGAGI.

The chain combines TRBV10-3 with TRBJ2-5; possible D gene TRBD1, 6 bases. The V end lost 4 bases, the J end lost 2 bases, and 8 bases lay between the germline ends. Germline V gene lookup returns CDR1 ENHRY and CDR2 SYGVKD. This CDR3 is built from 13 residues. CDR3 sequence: CAISVGGQETQYF. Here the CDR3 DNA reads TGTGCCATCAGTGTAGGGGGACAAGAGACCCAGTACTTC.

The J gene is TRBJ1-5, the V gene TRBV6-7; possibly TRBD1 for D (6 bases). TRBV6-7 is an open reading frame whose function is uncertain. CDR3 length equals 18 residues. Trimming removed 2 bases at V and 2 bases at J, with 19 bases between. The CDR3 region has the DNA TGTGCCAGCAGTTACGTAATAGGACAGCCGCGCCGCAATCAGCCCCAGCATTTT. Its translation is CASSYVIGQPRRNQPQHF.

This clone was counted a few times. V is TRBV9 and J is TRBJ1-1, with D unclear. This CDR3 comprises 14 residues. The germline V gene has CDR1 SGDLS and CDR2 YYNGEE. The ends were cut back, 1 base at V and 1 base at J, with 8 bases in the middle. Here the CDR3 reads CASSVLAGNTEAFF. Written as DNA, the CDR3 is TGTGCCAGCAGCGTATTGGCTGGGAACACTGAAGCTTTCTTT. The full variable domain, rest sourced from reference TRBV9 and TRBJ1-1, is DSGVTQTPKHLITATGQRVTLRCSPRSGDLSVYWYQQSLDQGLQFLIQYYNGEERAKGNILERFSAQQFPDLHSELNLSSLELGDSALYFCASSVLAGNTEAFFGQGTRLTVV.

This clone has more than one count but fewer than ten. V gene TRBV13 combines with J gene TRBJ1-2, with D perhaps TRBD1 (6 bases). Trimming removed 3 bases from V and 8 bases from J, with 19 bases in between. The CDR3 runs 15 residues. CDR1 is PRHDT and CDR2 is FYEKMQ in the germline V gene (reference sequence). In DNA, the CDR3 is TGTGCCAGCAGCTTGGGGACACCTAGGCGCGGGGGCTACACCTTC. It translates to CASSLGTPRRGGYTF. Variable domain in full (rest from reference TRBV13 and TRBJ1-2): AAGVIQSPRHLIKEKRETATLKCYPIPRHDTVYWYQQGPGQDPQFLISFYEKMQSDKGSIPDRFSAQQFSDYHSELNMSSLELGDSALYFCASSLGTPRRGGYTFGSGTRLTVV.

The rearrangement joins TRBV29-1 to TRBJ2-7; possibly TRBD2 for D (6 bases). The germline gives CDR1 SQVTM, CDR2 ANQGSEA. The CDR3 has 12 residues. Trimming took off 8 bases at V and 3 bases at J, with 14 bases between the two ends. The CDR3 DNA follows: TGCAGCTGCGGGACTGCCGACTACGAGCAGTACTTC. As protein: CSCGTADYEQYF.

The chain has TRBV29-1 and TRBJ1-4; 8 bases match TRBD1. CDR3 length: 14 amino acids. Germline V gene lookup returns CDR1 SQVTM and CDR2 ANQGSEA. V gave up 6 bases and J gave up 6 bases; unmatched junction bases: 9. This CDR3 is CSVAPGGGDEKLFF. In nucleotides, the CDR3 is TGCAGCGTGGCCCCAGGGGGCGGGGATGAAAAACTGTTTTTT.

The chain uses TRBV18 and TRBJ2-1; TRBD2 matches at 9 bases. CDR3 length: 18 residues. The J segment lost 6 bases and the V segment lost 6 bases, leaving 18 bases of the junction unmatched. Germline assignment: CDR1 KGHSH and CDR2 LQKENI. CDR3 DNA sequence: TGTGCCAGCTCCCAAACGATAATTAAGCGGGGGGACCTCAATGAGCAGTTCTTC. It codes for CASSQTIIKRGDLNEQFF.

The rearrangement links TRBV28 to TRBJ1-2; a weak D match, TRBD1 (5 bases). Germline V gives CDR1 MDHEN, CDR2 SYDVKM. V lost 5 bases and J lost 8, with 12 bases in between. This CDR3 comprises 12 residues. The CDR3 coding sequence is TGTGCCAGCAGTCCTCCGGGGCGCGGCTACACCTTC. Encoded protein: CASSPPGRGYTF.